Listed below are T cell receptor beta chains from one sample, sequenced in a study of CD8 T cells in Susac syndrome. Via MiXCR, TCRdb re-called the immunoSEQ multiplex PCR reads, giving one row per CDR3 protein. The repertoire holds 100,000 to 150,000 distinct CDR3 sequences, with more than 90% as singletons. The sequenced sample was CD8+ T cells from PBMCs. These TCRs come from a human donor with Susac syndrome. Both conserved end residues are part of each CDR3. A D gene is named only where the DNA matches it firmly. Only some rows state a clone size, as once, few, many or a class for expanded clones.

TRBJ2-7 . TRBV18 . TGTGCCAGCTCACGGTCGGAAGGACACATCTACGAGCAGTACTTC CASSRSEGHIYEQYF
TRBJ1-1 TRBD1 TRBV12-3/TRBV12-4 . TGTGCCAGCAGTTTAGACCGGACAGGGGGCGAAACTGAAGCTTTCTTT CASSLDRTGGETEAFF
TRBJ2-3 TRBD2 TRBV9 . TGTGCCAGCAGCGAGTCCTCTAGCGGGGAGAGCACAGATACGCAGTATTTT CASSESSSGESTDTQYF
TRBJ2-7 . TRBV7-9 . TGTGCCAGCAGCGGCAAGGGACTGGGGGGCTACGAGCAGTACTTC CASSGKGLGGYEQYF
TRBJ2-3 . TRBV4-1 . TGCGCCAGCAGCCAAGACTCGGACAGCACAGATACGCAGTATTTT CASSQDSDSTDTQYF
TRBJ1-4 TRBD1 TRBV12-3/TRBV12-4 . TGTGCCAGCAGTACGGGACAGTCTGAAAAACTGTTTTTT CASSTGQSEKLFF
TRBJ2-5 . TRBV7-9 . TGTGCCAGCAGCCCACCCGGCTGGGGGCAAGAGACCCAGTACTTC CASSPPGWGQETQYF
TRBJ2-7 TRBD2 TRBV4-2 . TGTGCCAGCAGCCCCGGGGGGGACTCCTACGAGCAGTACTTC CASSPGGDSYEQYF
TRBJ1-1 . TRBV12-3/TRBV12-4 . TGTGCCAGCAGTTCGGAGGGTACTGAAGCTTTCTTT CASSSEGTEAFF
TRBJ2-5 . TRBV7-9 . TGTGCCAGCAGCTTACAACAGACGGAGACCCAGTACTTC CASSLQQTETQYF
TRBJ1-1 . TRBV9 . TGTGCCAGCAGCGTCCTTGGGGGGGCTGACACTGAAGCTTTCTTT CASSVLGGADTEAFF
TRBJ2-5 . TRBV9 . TGTGCCAGCAGCGAGGGACACGTCAATGTGGAGACCCAGTACTTC CASSEGHVNVETQYF
TRBJ2-7 . TRBV4-2 few TGTGCCAGCAGCCAAGATCTTACAGAGCAGTACTTC CASSQDLTEQYF
TRBJ2-7 TRBD2 TRBV3-1 . TGTGCCAGCAGACTGGGACTAGCGGAACAGTACTTC CASRLGLAEQYF
TRBJ2-3 . TRBV24-1 . TGTGCCACCAGATTAGGCGGGGAAGGGTCAGATACGCAGTATTTT CATRLGGEGSDTQYF
TRBJ2-7 TRBD2 TRBV4-3 once TGCGCCAGCAGCGGAACTAGCGGGAGGGCCTACGAGCAGTACTTC CASSGTSGRAYEQYF